This T cell receptor beta chain stems from a study of CD8+CD57+ T cells in acquired aplastic anemia. Study information: Each DNA sample taken from sorted CD4+ and CD8+ cells came to roughly 3.5 ug on average. In CD4+ cells, healthy donors produced an average of about 10.8 million reads. Study-wide results and caveats: In common between the patients and the controls were some 28 CD8+ CDR3 sequences. Between patients and controls, CD8+ Simpson's diversity did not vary significantly.

Note on this clonotype: The antigen is not known.

There are 17 residues in the CDR3. The germline CDR1 and CDR2 sequences are SGHTA and FQGTGA. V lost 5 bases, J lost 7 bases, and 26 bases lay in between. TCR beta VDJ combinations and CDR3 sequences were profiled from genomic DNA. TCRdb redid the calling of the reads with MiXCR, one entry per CDR3 protein. The sample shows approximately 380,000 distinct CDR3 sequences, 65% to 80% of them seen only once. The chain employs TRBV7-3 and TRBJ1-2; D perhaps matches TRBD1 (5 bases). The sample consisted of sorted CD4+, CD8+, or CD8+CD57+ T cells (not recorded which) from PBMCs. The receptor was derived from a human donor in good health, serving as a control. The CDR3 DNA reads TGTGCCAGCAGCCCGTCGGGACCTGATGCTACATATGCTGGCTACACCTTC. It yields the protein CASSPSGPDATYAGYTF.